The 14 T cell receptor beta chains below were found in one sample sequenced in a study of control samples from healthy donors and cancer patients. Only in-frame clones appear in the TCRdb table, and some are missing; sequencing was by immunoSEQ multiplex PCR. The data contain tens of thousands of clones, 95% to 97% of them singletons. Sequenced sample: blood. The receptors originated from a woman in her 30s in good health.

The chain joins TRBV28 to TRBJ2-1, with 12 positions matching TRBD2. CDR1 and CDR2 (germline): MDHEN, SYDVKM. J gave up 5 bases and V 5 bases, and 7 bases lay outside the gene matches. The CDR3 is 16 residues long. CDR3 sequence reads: CASSTRLAGEHNEQFF. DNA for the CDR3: TGTGCCAGCAGTACAAGACTAGCGGGAGAGCACAATGAGCAGTTCTTC.

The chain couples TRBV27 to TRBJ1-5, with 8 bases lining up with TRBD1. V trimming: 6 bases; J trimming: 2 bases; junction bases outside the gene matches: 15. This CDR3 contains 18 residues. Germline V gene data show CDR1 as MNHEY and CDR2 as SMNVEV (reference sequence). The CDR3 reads CASRRLRGGQGGNQPQHF. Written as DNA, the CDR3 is TGTGCCAGCAGACGTTTGCGTGGAGGACAGGGAGGCAATCAGCCCCAGCATTTT.

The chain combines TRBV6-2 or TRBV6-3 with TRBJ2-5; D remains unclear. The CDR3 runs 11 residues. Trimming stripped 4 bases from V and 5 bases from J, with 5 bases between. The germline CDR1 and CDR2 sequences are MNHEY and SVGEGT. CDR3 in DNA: TGTGCCAGCAGTTGGTCGGAGACCCAGTACTTC. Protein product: CASSWSETQYF.

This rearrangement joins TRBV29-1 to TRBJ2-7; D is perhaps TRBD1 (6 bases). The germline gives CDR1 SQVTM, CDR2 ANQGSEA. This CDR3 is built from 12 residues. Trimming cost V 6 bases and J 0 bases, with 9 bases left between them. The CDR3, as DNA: TGCAGCGTAAGACAGGACTCCTACGAGCAGTACTTC. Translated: CSVRQDSYEQYF.

CDR3 residues: CASSPLARQGWTNEKLFF. CDR3 bases: TGTGCCAGCTCACCACTGGCCAGGCAGGGGTGGACTAATGAAAAACTGTTTTTT. The gene calls are TRBV18 and TRBJ1-4; D is perhaps TRBD1 (6 bases). V was cut by 1 base and J by 2 bases, with 17 bases left in between. Germline-derived CDR1 and CDR2 are KGHSH and LQKENI. This CDR3 comprises 18 residues.

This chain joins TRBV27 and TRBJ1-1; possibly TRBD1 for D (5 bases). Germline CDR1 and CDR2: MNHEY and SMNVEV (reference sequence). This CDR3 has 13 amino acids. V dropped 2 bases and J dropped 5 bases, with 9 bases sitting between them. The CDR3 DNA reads TGTGCCAGCAGTTTAGATGGGGGGACTGAAGCTTTCTTT. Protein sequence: CASSLDGGTEAFF.

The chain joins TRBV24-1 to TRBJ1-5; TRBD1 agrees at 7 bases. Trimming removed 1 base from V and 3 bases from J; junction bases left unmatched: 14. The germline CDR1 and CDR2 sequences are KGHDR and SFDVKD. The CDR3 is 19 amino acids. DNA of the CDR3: TGTGCCACCAGTGATTTCCGGACGGCACGGGACAGCCTCAATCAGCCCCAGCATTTT. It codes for CATSDFRTARDSLNQPQHF.

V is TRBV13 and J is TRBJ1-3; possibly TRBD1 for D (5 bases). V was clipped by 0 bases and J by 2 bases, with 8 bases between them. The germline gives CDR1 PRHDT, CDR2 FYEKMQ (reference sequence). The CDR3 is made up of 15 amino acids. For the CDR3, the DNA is TGTGCCAGCAGCTTAGGGACAGATACTGGAAACACCATATATTTT. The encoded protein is CASSLGTDTGNTIYF.

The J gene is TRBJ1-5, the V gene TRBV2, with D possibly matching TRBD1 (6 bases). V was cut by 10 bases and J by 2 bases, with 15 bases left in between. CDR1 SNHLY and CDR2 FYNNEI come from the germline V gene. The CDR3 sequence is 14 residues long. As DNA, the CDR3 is TGTGCCATCTCTCAGGGGAGGGGCAATCAGCCCCAGCATTTT. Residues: CAISQGRGNQPQHF.

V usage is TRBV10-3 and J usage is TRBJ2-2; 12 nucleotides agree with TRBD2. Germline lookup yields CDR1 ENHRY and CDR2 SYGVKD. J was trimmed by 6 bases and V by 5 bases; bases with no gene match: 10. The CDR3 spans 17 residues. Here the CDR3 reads CAISRRLAGVGAGELFF. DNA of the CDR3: TGTGCCATCAGTCGGAGACTAGCGGGAGTGGGCGCCGGGGAGCTGTTTTTT.

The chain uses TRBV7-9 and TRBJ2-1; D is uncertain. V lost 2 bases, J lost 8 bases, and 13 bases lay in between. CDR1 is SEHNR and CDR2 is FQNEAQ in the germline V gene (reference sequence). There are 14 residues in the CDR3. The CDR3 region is CASSLNFQRDEQFF. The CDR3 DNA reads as TGTGCCAGCAGCTTAAATTTTCAGCGCGATGAGCAGTTCTTC.

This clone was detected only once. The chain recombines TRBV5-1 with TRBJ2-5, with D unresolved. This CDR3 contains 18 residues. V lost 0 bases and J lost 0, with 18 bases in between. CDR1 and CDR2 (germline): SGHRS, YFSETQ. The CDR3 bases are TGCGCCAGCAGCTTGGAGAACTCCGAGACACCGTACCAAGAGACCCAGTACTTC. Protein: CASSLENSETPYQETQYF.

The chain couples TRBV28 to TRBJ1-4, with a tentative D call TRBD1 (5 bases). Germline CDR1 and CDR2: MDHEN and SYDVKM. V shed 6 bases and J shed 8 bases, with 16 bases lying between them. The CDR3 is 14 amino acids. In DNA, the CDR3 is TGTGCCAGCAGCCCTAGGGGACTGGGGGAAAAACTGTTTTTT. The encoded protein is CASSPRGLGEKLFF.

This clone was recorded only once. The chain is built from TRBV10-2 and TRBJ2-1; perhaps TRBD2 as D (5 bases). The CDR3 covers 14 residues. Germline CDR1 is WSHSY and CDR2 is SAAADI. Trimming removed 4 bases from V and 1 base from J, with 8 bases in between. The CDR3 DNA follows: TGCGCCAGCAGTGCGGGATGGTCCTACAATGAGCAGTTCTTC. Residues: CASSAGWSYNEQFF.